This entry features one T cell receptor (beta chain) sequence. Profiled with immunoSEQ multiplex PCR; TCRdb holds only in-frame clones, not every one. The sample carries tens of thousands of clones, 86% recorded once. This entry is derived from a study of OX40 agonist ivuxolimab in advanced cancers. V was clipped by 5 bases and J by 2 bases; unmatched bases: 13. The CDR3 runs 18 residues. Looked up from germline, CDR1 is SEHNR and CDR2 is FQNEAQ (reference sequence). This sample comprised CD4+ or CD8+ T cells sorted from blood, obtained in a trial of the OX40 agonist ivuxolimab. The sequence was obtained from an adult with an advanced solid tumor such as melanoma, head and neck, liver or kidney cancer. V usage is TRBV7-9 and J usage is TRBJ1-4, with 8 bases matching TRBD1. CDR3 in DNA: TGTGCCAGCAGCGATCGGTCAGGGGGCTTAGCGACTAATGAAAAACTGTTTTTT. It codes for CASSDRSGGLATNEKLFF.